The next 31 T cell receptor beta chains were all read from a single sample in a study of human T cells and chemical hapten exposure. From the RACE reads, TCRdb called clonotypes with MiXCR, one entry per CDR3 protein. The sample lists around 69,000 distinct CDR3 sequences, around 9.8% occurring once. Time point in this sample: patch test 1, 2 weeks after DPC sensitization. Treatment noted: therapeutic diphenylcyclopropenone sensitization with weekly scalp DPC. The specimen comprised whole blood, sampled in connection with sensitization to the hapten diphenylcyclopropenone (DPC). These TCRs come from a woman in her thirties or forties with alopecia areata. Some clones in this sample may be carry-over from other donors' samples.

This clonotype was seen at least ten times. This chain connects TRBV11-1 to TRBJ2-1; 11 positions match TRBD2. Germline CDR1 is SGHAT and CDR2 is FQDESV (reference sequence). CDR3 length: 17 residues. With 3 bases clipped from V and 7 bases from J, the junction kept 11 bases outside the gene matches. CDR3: CASSFVAGGLSGNEQFF. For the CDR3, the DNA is TGTGCCAGCAGCTTCGTAGCGGGGGGGCTGAGTGGAAATGAGCAGTTCTTC.

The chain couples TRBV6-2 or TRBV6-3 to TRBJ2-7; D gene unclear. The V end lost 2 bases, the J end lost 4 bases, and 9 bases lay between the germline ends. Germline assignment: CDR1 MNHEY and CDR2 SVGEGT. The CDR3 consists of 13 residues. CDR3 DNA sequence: TGTGCCAGCAGTTACAGGCCGGTTTACGAGCAGTACTTC. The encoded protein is CASSYRPVYEQYF.

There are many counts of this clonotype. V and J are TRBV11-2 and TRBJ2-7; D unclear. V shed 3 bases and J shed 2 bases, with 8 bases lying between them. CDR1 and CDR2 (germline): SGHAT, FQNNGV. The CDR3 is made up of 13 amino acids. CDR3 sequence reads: CASSFPTAYEQYF. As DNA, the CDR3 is TGTGCCAGCAGCTTTCCCACAGCCTACGAGCAGTACTTC.

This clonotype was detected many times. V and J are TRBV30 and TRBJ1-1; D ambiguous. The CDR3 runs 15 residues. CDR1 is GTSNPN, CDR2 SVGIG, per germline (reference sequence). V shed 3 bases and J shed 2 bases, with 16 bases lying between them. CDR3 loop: CAWRPLRASNTEAFF. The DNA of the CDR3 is TGTGCCTGGAGGCCGTTGAGGGCCTCAAACACTGAAGCTTTCTTT.

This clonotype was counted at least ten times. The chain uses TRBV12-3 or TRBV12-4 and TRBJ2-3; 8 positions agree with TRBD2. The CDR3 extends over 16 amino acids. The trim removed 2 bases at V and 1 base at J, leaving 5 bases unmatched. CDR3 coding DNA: TGTGCCAGCAGTTTATCGGGGGGGCCCGGCACAGATACGCAGTATTTT. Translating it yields CASSLSGGPGTDTQYF.

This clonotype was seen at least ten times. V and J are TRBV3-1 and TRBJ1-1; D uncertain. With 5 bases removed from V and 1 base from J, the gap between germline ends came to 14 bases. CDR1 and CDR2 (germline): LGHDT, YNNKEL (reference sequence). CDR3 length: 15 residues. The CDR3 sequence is CASSSEEGSNTEAFF. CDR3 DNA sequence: TGTGCCAGCAGCTCGGAGGAGGGATCGAACACTGAAGCTTTCTTT.

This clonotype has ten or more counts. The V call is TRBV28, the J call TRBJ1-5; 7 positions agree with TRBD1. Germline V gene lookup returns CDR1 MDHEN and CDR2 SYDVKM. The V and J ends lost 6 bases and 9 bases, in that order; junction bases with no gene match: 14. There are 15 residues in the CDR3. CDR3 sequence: CASRSIGTELMPQHF. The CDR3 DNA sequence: TGTGCCAGCAGGTCGATCGGGACAGAACTTATGCCCCAGCATTTT.

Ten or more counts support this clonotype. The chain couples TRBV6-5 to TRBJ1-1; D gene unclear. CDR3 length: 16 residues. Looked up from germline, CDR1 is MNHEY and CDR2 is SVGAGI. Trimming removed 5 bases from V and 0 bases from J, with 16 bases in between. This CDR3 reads CASSQRRATMNTEAFF. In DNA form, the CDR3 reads TGTGCCAGCAGTCAGCGCCGAGCAACGATGAACACTGAAGCTTTCTTT.

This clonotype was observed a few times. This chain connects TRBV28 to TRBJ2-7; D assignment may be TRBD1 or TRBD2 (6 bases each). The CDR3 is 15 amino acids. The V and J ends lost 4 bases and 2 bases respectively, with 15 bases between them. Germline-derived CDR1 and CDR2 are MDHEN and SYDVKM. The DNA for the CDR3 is TGTGCCAGCAGTTCCCCGAGGGGGGCCACCTACGAGCAGTACTTC. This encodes CASSSPRGATYEQYF.

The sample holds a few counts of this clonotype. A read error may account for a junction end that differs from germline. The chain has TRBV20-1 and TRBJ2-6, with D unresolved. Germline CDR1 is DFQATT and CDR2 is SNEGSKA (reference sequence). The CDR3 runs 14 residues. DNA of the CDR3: TGCAGTGCGAGAGTAGGGTCTGGGGCCAACGTCCTGACTTTC. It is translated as CSARVGSGANVLTF.

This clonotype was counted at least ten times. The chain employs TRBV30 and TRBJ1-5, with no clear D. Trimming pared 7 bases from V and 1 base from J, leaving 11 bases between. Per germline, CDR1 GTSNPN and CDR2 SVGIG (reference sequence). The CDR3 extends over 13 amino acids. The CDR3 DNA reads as TGTGCCTTCTCACCCCGCAGCAATCAGCCCCAGCATTTT. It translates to CAFSPRSNQPQHF.

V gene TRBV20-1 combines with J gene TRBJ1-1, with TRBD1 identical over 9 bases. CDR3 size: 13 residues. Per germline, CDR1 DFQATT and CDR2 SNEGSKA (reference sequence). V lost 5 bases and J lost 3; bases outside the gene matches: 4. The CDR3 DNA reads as TGCAGTGCTGTCGGGACAGGGTACACTGAAGCTTTCTTT. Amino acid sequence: CSAVGTGYTEAFF.

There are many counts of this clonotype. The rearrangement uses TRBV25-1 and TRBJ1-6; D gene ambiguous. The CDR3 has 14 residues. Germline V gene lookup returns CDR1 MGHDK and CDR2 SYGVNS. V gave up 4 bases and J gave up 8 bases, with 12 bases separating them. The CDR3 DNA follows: TGTGCCAGCAGTGCGGCGTTGGTGTATTCACCCCTCCACTTT. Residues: CASSAALVYSPLHF. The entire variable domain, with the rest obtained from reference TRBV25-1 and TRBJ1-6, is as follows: EADIYQTPRYLVIGTGKKITLECSQTMGHDKMYWYQQDPGMELHLIHYSYGVNSTEKGDLSSESTVSRIRTEHFPLTLESARPSHTSQYLCASSAALVYSPLHFGNGTRLTVT.

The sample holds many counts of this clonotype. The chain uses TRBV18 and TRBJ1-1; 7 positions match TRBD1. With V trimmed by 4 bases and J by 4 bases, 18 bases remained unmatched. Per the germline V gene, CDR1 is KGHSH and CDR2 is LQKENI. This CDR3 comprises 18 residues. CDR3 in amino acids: CASSLETGSKRARTEAFF. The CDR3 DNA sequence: TGTGCCAGCTCACTCGAGACAGGGTCCAAGAGGGCACGCACTGAAGCTTTCTTT.

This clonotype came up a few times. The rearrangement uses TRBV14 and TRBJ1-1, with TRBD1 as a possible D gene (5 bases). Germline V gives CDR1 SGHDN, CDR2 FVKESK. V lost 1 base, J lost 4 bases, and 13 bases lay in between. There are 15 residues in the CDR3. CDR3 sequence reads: CASSQVGGGGTEAFF. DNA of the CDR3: TGTGCCAGCAGCCAAGTAGGCGGCGGGGGCACTGAAGCTTTCTTT.

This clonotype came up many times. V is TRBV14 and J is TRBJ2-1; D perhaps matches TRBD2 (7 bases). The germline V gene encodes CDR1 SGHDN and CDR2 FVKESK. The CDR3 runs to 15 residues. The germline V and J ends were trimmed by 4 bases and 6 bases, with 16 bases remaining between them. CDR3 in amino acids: CASSRMGGLSNEQFF. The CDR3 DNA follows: TGTGCCAGCAGCCGAATGGGGGGGCTTTCCAATGAGCAGTTCTTC.

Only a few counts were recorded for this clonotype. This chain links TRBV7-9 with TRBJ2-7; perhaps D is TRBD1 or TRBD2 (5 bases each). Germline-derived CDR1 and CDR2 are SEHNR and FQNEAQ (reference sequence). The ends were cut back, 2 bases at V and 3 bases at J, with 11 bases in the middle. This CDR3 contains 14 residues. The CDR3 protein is CASSLLGASYEQYF. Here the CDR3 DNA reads TGTGCCAGCAGCTTACTCGGGGCCAGCTACGAGCAGTACTTC.

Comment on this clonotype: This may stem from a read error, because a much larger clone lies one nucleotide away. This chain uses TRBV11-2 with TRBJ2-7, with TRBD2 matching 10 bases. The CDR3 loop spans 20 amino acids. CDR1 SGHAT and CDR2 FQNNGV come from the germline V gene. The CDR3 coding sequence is TGTGCCAGCAGCTCCCCCGCTACGGCTAGCGGGGGCCGTAGCTCCTACGAGCTGTACTTC. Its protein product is CASSSPATASGGRSSYELYF.

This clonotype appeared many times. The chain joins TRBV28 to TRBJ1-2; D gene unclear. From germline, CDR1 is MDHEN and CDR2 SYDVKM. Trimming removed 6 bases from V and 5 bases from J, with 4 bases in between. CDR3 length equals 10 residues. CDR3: CASRGYGYTF. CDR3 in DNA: TGTGCCAGCAGGGGATATGGCTACACCTTC.

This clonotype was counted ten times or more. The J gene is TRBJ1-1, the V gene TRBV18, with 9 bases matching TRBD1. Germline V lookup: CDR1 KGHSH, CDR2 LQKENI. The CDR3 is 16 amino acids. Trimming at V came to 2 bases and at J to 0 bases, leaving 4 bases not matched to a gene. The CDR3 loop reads CASSPGTGRMNTEAFF. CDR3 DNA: TGTGCCAGCTCACCAGGGACAGGGAGAATGAACACTGAAGCTTTCTTT.

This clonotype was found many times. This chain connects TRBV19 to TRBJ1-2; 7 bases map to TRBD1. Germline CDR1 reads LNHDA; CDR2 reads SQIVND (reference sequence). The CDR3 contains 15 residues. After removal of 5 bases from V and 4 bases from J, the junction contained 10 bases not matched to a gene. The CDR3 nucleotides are TGTGCCAGTAGTCTCCCGACAGGGATCTTCTATGGCTACACCTTC. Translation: CASSLPTGIFYGYTF.

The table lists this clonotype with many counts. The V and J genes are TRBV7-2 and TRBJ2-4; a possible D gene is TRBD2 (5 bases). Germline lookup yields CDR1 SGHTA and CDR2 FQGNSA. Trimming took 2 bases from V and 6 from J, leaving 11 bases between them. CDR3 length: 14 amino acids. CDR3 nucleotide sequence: TGTGCCAGCAGCTTAAGAGGAGGCAGAAACATTCAGTACTTC. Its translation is CASSLRGGRNIQYF.

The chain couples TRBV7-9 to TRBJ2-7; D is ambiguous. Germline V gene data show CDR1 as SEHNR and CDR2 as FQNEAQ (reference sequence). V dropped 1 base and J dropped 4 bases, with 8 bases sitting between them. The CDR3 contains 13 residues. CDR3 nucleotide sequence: TGTGCCAGCAGCTTAGAAAATCGGTACGAGCAGTACTTC. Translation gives CASSLENRYEQYF.

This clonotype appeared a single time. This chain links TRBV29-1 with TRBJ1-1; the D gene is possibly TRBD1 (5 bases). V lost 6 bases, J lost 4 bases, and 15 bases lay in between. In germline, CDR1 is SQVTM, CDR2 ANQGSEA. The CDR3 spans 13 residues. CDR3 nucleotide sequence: TGCAGCGTGATGGGTGATGGGGGCACTGAAGCTTTCTTT. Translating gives CSVMGDGGTEAFF.

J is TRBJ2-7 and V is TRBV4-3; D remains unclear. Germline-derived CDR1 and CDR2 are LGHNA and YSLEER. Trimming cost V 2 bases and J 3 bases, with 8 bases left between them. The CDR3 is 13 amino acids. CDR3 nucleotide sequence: TGCGCCAGCAGCCAAATAGTGAGCTACGAGCAGTACTTC. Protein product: CASSQIVSYEQYF.

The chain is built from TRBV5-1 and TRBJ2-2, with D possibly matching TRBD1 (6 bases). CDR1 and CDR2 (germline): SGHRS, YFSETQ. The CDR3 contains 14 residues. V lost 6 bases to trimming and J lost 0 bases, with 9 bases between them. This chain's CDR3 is CASTDSPNTGELFF. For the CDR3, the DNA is TGCGCCAGCACGGACAGCCCGAACACCGGGGAGCTGTTTTTT.

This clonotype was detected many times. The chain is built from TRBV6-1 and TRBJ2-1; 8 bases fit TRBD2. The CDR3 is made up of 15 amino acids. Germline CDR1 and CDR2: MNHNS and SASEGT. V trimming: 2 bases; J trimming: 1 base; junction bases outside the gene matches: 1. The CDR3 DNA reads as TGTGCCAGCAGTGAAAGCGGGGGTTCCTACAATGAGCAGTTCTTC. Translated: CASSESGGSYNEQFF.

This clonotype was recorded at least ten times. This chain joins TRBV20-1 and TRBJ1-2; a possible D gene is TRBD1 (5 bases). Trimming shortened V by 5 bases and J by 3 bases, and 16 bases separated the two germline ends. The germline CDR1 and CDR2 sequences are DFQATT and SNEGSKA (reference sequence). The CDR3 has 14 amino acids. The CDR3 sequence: CSAPPLGRDYGYTF. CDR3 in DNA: TGCAGTGCTCCCCCTCTAGGCAGGGACTATGGCTACACCTTC.

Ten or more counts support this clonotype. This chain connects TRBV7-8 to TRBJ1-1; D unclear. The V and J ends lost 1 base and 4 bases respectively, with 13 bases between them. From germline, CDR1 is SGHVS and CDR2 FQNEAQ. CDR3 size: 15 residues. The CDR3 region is CASSLVARAGTEAFF. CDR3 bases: TGTGCCAGCAGCTTAGTCGCGCGGGCGGGCACTGAAGCTTTCTTT.

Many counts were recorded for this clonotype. Written as DNA, the CDR3 is TGTGCCAGCAGGTTTAGGCGTGAACGATATAGCAATCAGCCCCAGCATTTT. Translation: CASRFRRERYSNQPQHF. The rearrangement uses TRBV28 and TRBJ1-5; D call uncertain. The CDR3 has 17 residues. Germline V gene data show CDR1 as MDHEN and CDR2 as SYDVKM. Trimming left V 6 bases short and J 0 bases short, with 18 bases between. The whole variable domain, remainder taken from reference TRBV28 and TRBJ1-5, is DVKVTQSSRYLVKRTGEKVFLECVQDMDHENMFWYRQDPGLGLRLIYFSYDVKMKEKGDIPEGYSVSREKKERFSLILESASTNQTSMYLCASRFRRERYSNQPQHFGDGTRLSIL.

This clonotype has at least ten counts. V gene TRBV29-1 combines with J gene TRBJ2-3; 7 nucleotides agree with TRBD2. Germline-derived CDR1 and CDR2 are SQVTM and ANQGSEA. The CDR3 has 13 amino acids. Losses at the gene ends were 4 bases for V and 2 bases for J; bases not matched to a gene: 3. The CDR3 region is CSVAGTITDTQYF. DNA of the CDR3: TGCAGCGTTGCCGGGACTATCACAGATACGCAGTATTTT.